These T cell receptor beta chains were read from a single sample in a study of blood T cells in healthy people across ages. Using its own MiXCR run on the 5' RACE reads, TCRdb lists one record per CDR3 protein. This sample has over 950,000 distinct CDR3 sequences, with more than 30% found just once. Sequenced sample: blood. These receptors were collected from a young man in good health. CDR3s include the opening cysteine and the closing phenylalanine or tryptophan. Fields, in order: J gene, V gene, D gene, clone size, CDR3 DNA, CDR3 protein. The D gene is left open where the match is weak. Size is stated for part of the rows, as once, few or many counts, or as a class when the clone is expanded.

TRBJ2-1 | TRBV7-2 | - | - | TGTGCCAGCAGCTTAGATTTATATGGGCAGTTCTTC | CASSLDLYGQFF
TRBJ1-5 | TRBV20-1 | TRBD1 | - | TGCAGTGCTAGAGATGGGGCAGGGGGTACTGGACAGCCCCAGCATTTT | CSARDGAGGTGQPQHF
TRBJ1-5 | TRBV6-1 | - | - | TGTGCCAGCAGACCCACAGATCAGCCCCAGCATTTT | CASRPTDQPQHF
TRBJ2-1 | TRBV4-3 | TRBD2 | - | TGCGCCAGCAGCCAAGACAGCGGGGGGGCATATTCTTACAATGAGCAGTTCTTC | CASSQDSGGAYSYNEQFF
TRBJ1-2 | TRBV9 | - | - | TGTGCCAGCAGCGTAGATCTCAACTATGGCTACACCTTC | CASSVDLNYGYTF
TRBJ1-1 | TRBV4-1 | TRBD1 | - | TGCGCCAGCAGCTCCCGACAGGGCGAAGGCACTGAAGCTTTCTTT | CASSSRQGEGTEAFF
TRBJ1-2 | TRBV9 | - | many | TGTGCCAGCAGCGGGGATGGCTACACCTTC | CASSGDGYTF
TRBJ1-2 | TRBV7-8 | TRBD1 | - | TGTGCCAGCAGCTCCGTAGACAGGGAAGGGGGCTACACCTTC | CASSSVDREGGYTF
TRBJ2-4 | TRBV5-5 | - | - | TGTGCCAGCAGCTTGAGGGGCAGGGGCGATCAGGGCAAAAACATTCAGTACTTC | CASSLRGRGDQGKNIQYF
TRBJ2-3 | TRBV24-1 | TRBD2 | - | TGTGCCACCAGTGGTACTAGCGGTAGCACAGATACGCAGTATTTT | CATSGTSGSTDTQYF
TRBJ1-5 | TRBV20-1 | TRBD1 | few | TGCAGTGCTAGACCACAGGGGGCGAGCAATCAGCCCCAGCATTTT | CSARPQGASNQPQHF
TRBJ2-1 | TRBV9 | TRBD1 | - | TGTGCCAGCAGCCAACCGGGACAGGGGATGCATGAGCAGTTCTTC | CASSQPGQGMHEQFF
TRBJ2-1 | TRBV19 | - | few | TGTGCCAGTAGGACGGGATCCCAGAGCTCCTACAATGAGCAGTTCTTC | CASRTGSQSSYNEQFF
TRBJ2-7 | TRBV27 | TRBD1 | many | TGTGCCAGCAGTTTGGACAGGGGAGTCGAGCAGTACTTC | CASSLDRGVEQYF
TRBJ2-5 | TRBV28 | TRBD2 | - | TGTGCCAGCAGTCCGCCAGGAGCGGGGCAAGAGACCCAGTACTTC | CASSPPGAGQETQYF
TRBJ2-3 | TRBV6-1 | - | once | TGTGCCAGCAGTGCCCGGGACAACGCCTGGGGAGATACGCAGTATTTT | CASSARDNAWGDTQYF
TRBJ1-1 | TRBV12-3/TRBV12-4 | - | few | TGTGCCAGCAACAGGGAGATGAACACTGAAGCTTTCTTT | CASNREMNTEAFF
TRBJ1-6 | TRBV7-2 | - | - | TGTGCCAGCAGCCCGGGGGCAGGGGTTGACTCACCCCTCCACTTT | CASSPGAGVDSPLHF
TRBJ1-4 | TRBV12-3/TRBV12-4 | TRBD1 | - | TGTGCCAGCAGGACCGGGACAGGGGATAACGGAAAACTGTTTTTT | CASRTGTGDNGKLFF
TRBJ1-1 | TRBV7-2 | - | many | TGTGCCAGCAGCTTTGGGAACACTGAAGCTTTCTTT | CASSFGNTEAFF
TRBJ2-7 | TRBV3-1 | TRBD1 | - | TGTGCCAGCAGCCAACGTTACGGGGACAGATCATCCAATGAGCAGTACTTC | CASSQRYGDRSSNEQYF
TRBJ2-7 | TRBV7-2 | - | few | TGTGCCAGCAGCCAGAACCAGGGCTACGAGCAGTACTTC | CASSQNQGYEQYF
TRBJ1-5 | TRBV4-1 | - | - | TGCGCCAGCAGCCACGACGTACAAGCAACCAATCAGCCCCAGCATTTT | CASSHDVQATNQPQHF
TRBJ1-4 | TRBV6-6 | - | - | TGTGCCAGCAGTCGACCCTATCGGGACGAAAAACTGTTTTTT | CASSRPYRDEKLFF
TRBJ2-3 | TRBV7-2 | - | few | TGTGCCAGCACCCTCACCGGGACATCCCCAGATACGCAGTATTTT | CASTLTGTSPDTQYF
TRBJ1-4 | TRBV20-1 | - | - | TGCAGTGCTAGAGATGGGGCAGGGACCGGTGAAAAACTGTTTTTT | CSARDGAGTGEKLFF
TRBJ2-7 | TRBV28 | - | - | TGTGCCAGCAGCCAGGGGCGAGGATACAATGAGCAGTACTTC | CASSQGRGYNEQYF
TRBJ2-3 | TRBV6-6 | TRBD1 | once | TGTGCCGGCAGTCCGGACAGGGGGACAGATACGCAGTATTTT | CAGSPDRGTDTQYF
TRBJ2-1 | TRBV7-9 | - | few | TGTGCCAGCAGCTTGACACCAACGGGAAATGAGCAGTTCTTC | CASSLTPTGNEQFF
TRBJ2-1 | TRBV28 | TRBD1 | - | TGTGCCAGCATTGTGATCAGGGGGCATGGTGAGCAGTTCTTC | CASIVIRGHGEQFF
TRBJ2-7 | TRBV5-4 | - | - | TGTGCCAGCAGCTCAGCCGACCGGGCCTACGAGCAGTACTTC | CASSSADRAYEQYF
TRBJ2-1 | TRBV20-1 | - | - | TGCAGTGCTAGAGATCTGGCTAGCGCCAACAATGAGCAGTTCTTC | CSARDLASANNEQFF
TRBJ1-1 | TRBV7-2 | TRBD1 | - | TGTGCCAGCAGCTTGGACAGGGCTTGGAGCACTGAAGCTTTCTTT | CASSLDRAWSTEAFF
TRBJ1-2 | TRBV6-5 | - | - | TGTGCCAGCAGTAACAACTACCAGGGTGGCTACACCTTC | CASSNNYQGGYTF
TRBJ2-1 | TRBV7-2 | - | - | TGTGCCAGCAGCTTGCCGACTGAGAATGAGCAGTTCTTC | CASSLPTENEQFF
TRBJ1-2 | TRBV4-2 | - | - | TGTGCCAGCAGCCAAGCCCGGGACAAGGCTAACTATGGCTACACCTTC | CASSQARDKANYGYTF
TRBJ2-1 | TRBV2 | - | few | TGTGCCAGCAGTGAGGGGCAGGGGCGGCATGAGCAGTTCTTC | CASSEGQGRHEQFF
TRBJ1-4 | TRBV25-1 | TRBD1 | - | TGTGCCAGCAGTGTCGGCTACGCGGGGACAGCTCGGGAAAAACTGTTTTTT | CASSVGYAGTAREKLFF
TRBJ2-5 | TRBV5-1 | TRBD2 | - | TGCGCCAGCAGCACCGCTAGCGGACAAGAGACCCAGTACTTC | CASSTASGQETQYF
TRBJ1-1 | TRBV10-2 | - | - | TGCGCCAGCAGTGAGACAGAAGGGCCTGAAGCTTTCTTT | CASSETEGPEAFF
TRBJ2-7 | TRBV5-1 | - | - | TGCGCCAGCAGCATGGACTCAGCTGTCGACGAGCAGTACTTC | CASSMDSAVDEQYF
TRBJ1-2 | TRBV7-9 | - | few | TGTGCCAGCAGCCCGGACTTTCACTATGGCTACACCTTC | CASSPDFHYGYTF
TRBJ1-5 | TRBV6-5 | - | few | TGTGCCAGCAGTTACGAGGGGCAACAGCCCCAGCATTTT | CASSYEGQQPQHF
TRBJ1-6 | TRBV4-3 | - | - | TGCGCCAGCAGCCCTGAGCAGTATAATTCACCCCTCCACTTT | CASSPEQYNSPLHF
TRBJ2-1 | TRBV4-1 | - | few | TGCGCCAGCAGCCAAGTTCGCAGGGACAATGAGCAGTTCTTC | CASSQVRRDNEQFF
TRBJ1-2 | TRBV9 | - | - | TGTGCCAGCAGCGCAGGGGCGGACTATGGCTACACCTTC | CASSAGADYGYTF
TRBJ2-7 | TRBV7-2 | - | - | TGTGCCAGCAGCTTAGCGTGGGGATCTTACGAGCAGTACTTC | CASSLAWGSYEQYF
TRBJ1-2 | TRBV28 | - | few | TGTGCCAGCGTAAGCCAAGGGCAGCTCTATGGCTACACCTTC | CASVSQGQLYGYTF
TRBJ2-1 | TRBV5-6 | - | - | TGTGCCAGCAGAGGAAGGGGCAATGAGCAGTTCTTC | CASRGRGNEQFF
TRBJ1-1 | TRBV7-2 | - | few | TGTGCCAGCAGCTTAGCGTCCGGGCAGGGTTTTACTGAAGCTTTCTTT | CASSLASGQGFTEAFF